What follows are 20 T cell receptor beta chains derived from one specimen sequenced in a study of cytomegalovirus exposure and HLA in healthy donors. In the PCR, 60 Vbeta and 13 Jbeta primers were used. Produced via immunoSEQ multiplex PCR; TCRdb's table is partial and in-frame only. The sample consists of about 69,000 clones, about 76% of them appearing once. Material for sequencing was PBMCs. Receptor source: a man younger than 35 in good health and CMV-seronegative.

The chain is built from TRBV29-1 and TRBJ1-2; 7 nucleotides line up with TRBD1. V gave up 6 bases and J gave up 7 bases; unmatched junction bases: 11. The V gene's germline CDR1 is SQVTM and CDR2 ANQGSEA. CDR3 size: 13 residues. CDR3 nucleotides: TGCAGCGTAGAGAACAGGGGACTCGGTGGCTACACCTTC. Protein sequence: CSVENRGLGGYTF.

This chain joins TRBV19 and TRBJ1-4; D ambiguous. This CDR3 is 16 amino acids long. The germline V gene has CDR1 LNHDA and CDR2 SQIVND (reference sequence). The ends were cut back, 6 bases at V and 0 bases at J, with 14 bases in the middle. CDR3: CASRYGADATNEKLFF. The CDR3 DNA reads as TGTGCCAGTAGGTACGGTGCGGATGCAACTAATGAAAAACTGTTTTTT.

This clone was counted a few times. The rearrangement uses TRBV10-3 and TRBJ1-5; D is unclear. The germline V gene has CDR1 ENHRY and CDR2 SYGVKD. This CDR3 has 16 amino acids. With 0 bases removed from V and 2 bases from J, the gap between germline ends came to 11 bases. The CDR3 loop reads CAISESFQTGNQPQHF. The CDR3, as DNA: TGTGCCATCAGTGAGTCGTTCCAAACGGGCAATCAGCCCCAGCATTTT.

The chain combines TRBV5-6 with TRBJ2-5; no clear D. Trimming removed 2 bases at V and 4 bases at J, with 3 bases between. Germline CDR1 is SGHDT and CDR2 is YYEEEE. This CDR3 spans 11 amino acids. CDR3 sequence (DNA): TGTGCCAGCAGCTTAGCAGAGACCCAGTACTTC. It is translated as CASSLAETQYF.

This chain connects TRBV18 to TRBJ2-7, with 7 nucleotides matching TRBD1. CDR1 and CDR2 (germline): KGHSH, LQKENI. The CDR3 covers 13 residues. V was pared by 3 bases and J by 5 bases, with 4 bases of the junction left unmatched. CDR3 sequence reads: CASSPRQGDEQYF. The CDR3 DNA reads as TGTGCCAGCTCACCGAGGCAGGGGGACGAGCAGTACTTC.

The rearrangement uses TRBV7-6 and TRBJ2-2, with TRBD1 identical over 7 bases. Trimming took 3 bases from V and 0 from J; bases not matched to a gene: 4. The CDR3 is made up of 16 amino acids. Germline values: CDR1 SGHVS, CDR2 FNYEAQ. CDR3 in amino acids: CASSLGQSANTGELFF. The CDR3 DNA reads TGTGCCAGCAGCTTGGGACAGAGCGCGAACACCGGGGAGCTGTTTTTT.

The V call is TRBV7-2, the J call TRBJ2-5, with D hard to call. The CDR3 is 14 residues long. V lost 2 bases and J 1 base, leaving 8 bases between the germline ends. Germline lookup yields CDR1 SGHTA and CDR2 FQGNSA. CDR3 coding DNA: TGTGCCAGCAGCTTAAACACTATCCAAGAGACCCAGTACTTC. It specifies CASSLNTIQETQYF.

This chain uses TRBV5-1 with TRBJ2-3, with 9 bases matching TRBD2. The CDR3 is made up of 16 amino acids. Germline CDR1 SGHRS, CDR2 YFSETQ. The ends lost 1 base at V and 4 bases at J; junction bases unmatched: 7. The DNA of the CDR3 is TGCGCCAGCAGCTTGCGTCCAGCGGGGGGTGCAGATACGCAGTATTTT. It yields the protein CASSLRPAGGADTQYF.

V gene TRBV4-2 combines with J gene TRBJ2-5, with D possibly being TRBD2 (5 bases). V lost 5 bases and J 0 bases, leaving 19 bases between the germline ends. The CDR3 is made up of 17 amino acids. Germline CDR1 is LGHNA and CDR2 is YNFKEQ. CDR3 in amino acids: CASSSPTRVGNQETQYF. As DNA, the CDR3 is TGTGCCAGCAGCTCTCCCACGAGGGTAGGCAACCAAGAGACCCAGTACTTC.

The CDR3 DNA is TGTGCCACCAGTAGCGGGCTAGCGTGGGAGACCCAGTACTTC. Translated, it gives CATSSGLAWETQYF. This chain uses TRBV15 with TRBJ2-5, with TRBD2 matching over 7 bases. Germline lookup yields CDR1 LNHNV and CDR2 YYDKDF (reference sequence). The CDR3 is made up of 14 amino acids. Trimming removed 6 bases from V and 5 bases from J; junction bases left unmatched: 9.

A remark on this clone: Other DNA sequences in the same sample also yield this CDR3. DNA of the CDR3: TGCGCCAGCAGTCCCGGACTAGCGGGGGTGACCTACGAGCAGTACTTC. It encodes CASSPGLAGVTYEQYF. The V gene is TRBV5-1, the J gene TRBJ2-7, with TRBD2 matching 13 bases. The CDR3 extends over 16 amino acids. Germline CDR1 and CDR2: SGHRS and YFSETQ. V was pared by 5 bases and J by 2 bases, with 7 bases of the junction left unmatched.

This chain links TRBV7-8 with TRBJ2-7, with unresolved D. The CDR3 runs 15 residues. Germline loops: CDR1 SGHVS, CDR2 FQNEAQ. V was shortened by 5 bases and J by 2 bases, with 16 bases between the two germline ends. The CDR3 DNA sequence: TGTGCCAGCAGCCCAAGATCAGGAATTCCCTACGAGCAGTACGTC. Its protein is CASSPRSGIPYEQYV.

This clone came up a few times. This chain connects TRBV23-1 to TRBJ1-2; TRBD1 matches 7 bases. TRBV23-1 is an ORF, with its function uncertain. The CDR3 has 15 residues. V was pared by 5 bases and J by 3 bases, with 9 bases of the junction left unmatched. In DNA, the CDR3 is TGCGCCAGCAGTTGTGACAGGGTGGGGTACTATGGCTACACCTTC. Its protein is CASSCDRVGYYGYTF.

A few counts support this clone. V gene TRBV7-8 combines with J gene TRBJ2-4; tentative D call: TRBD1 (5 bases). The CDR3 totals 19 residues. Germline V CDR1 and CDR2: SGHVS, FQNEAQ. Trimming removed 0 bases from V and 2 bases from J, with 20 bases in between. The CDR3 sequence is CASSLAQGAIRAPKNIQYF. The CDR3 bases are TGTGCCAGCAGCTTAGCGCAGGGTGCAATAAGGGCGCCCAAAAACATTCAGTACTTC.

The rearrangement joins TRBV28 to TRBJ1-2; TRBD1 agrees at 7 bases. Germline CDR1 reads MDHEN; CDR2 reads SYDVKM. The CDR3 runs to 14 residues. Trimming removed 4 bases from V and 8 bases from J; junction bases left unmatched: 10. CDR3 sequence reads: CASSSGDSLKGYTF. The DNA of the CDR3 is TGTGCCAGCAGTTCGGGGGACAGCCTAAAAGGCTACACCTTC.

CDR3 nucleotide sequence: TGTGCCAGCAGGGATTTTACAGGGTTCAATCAGCCCCAGCATTTT. Translated, it gives CASRDFTGFNQPQHF. This chain connects TRBV6-1 to TRBJ1-5; weak D call: TRBD1 (6 bases). The V gene lost 6 bases and the J gene lost 3 bases, with 15 bases spanning the gap. The CDR3 runs 15 residues. Per the germline V gene, CDR1 is MNHNS and CDR2 is SASEGT.

The CDR3 reads CASNKDYLVHEQFF. The CDR3 DNA sequence: TGTGCCAGCAATAAGGACTACCTCGTCCATGAGCAGTTCTTC. The gene calls are TRBV4-2 and TRBJ2-1; D may be TRBD2 (6 bases). Trimming left V 7 bases short and J 8 bases short, with 18 bases between. CDR3 size: 14 residues. CDR1 and CDR2 (germline): LGHNA, YNFKEQ.

The chain carries TRBV5-1 and TRBJ1-3; D is unresolved. V lost 1 base and J lost 0, with 8 bases in between. Germline CDR1 reads SGHRS; CDR2 reads YFSETQ. The CDR3 runs 15 residues. The CDR3 loop is CASSLWAASGNTIYF. The DNA for the CDR3 is TGCGCCAGCAGCTTGTGGGCAGCCTCTGGAAACACCATATATTTT. The entire variable domain, with the rest obtained from reference TRBV5-1 and TRBJ1-3, is as follows: KAGVTQTPRYLIKTRGQQVTLSCSPISGHRSVSWYQQTPGQGLQFLFEYFSETQRNKGNFPGRFSGRQFSNSRSEMNVSTLELGDSALYLCASSLWAASGNTIYFGEGSWLTVV.

The V and J genes are TRBV6-6 and TRBJ1-2, with D possibly matching TRBD1 (5 bases). Per germline, CDR1 MNHNY and CDR2 SVGAGI (reference sequence). V was cut by 6 bases and J by 1 base, with 12 bases left in between. The CDR3 has 14 residues. CDR3 DNA sequence: TGTGCCAGCAGATCCGAGGGACTTAACTATGGCTACACCTTC. It yields the protein CASRSEGLNYGYTF.

The chain has TRBV7-2 and TRBJ1-4, with D uncertain. Trimming pared 6 bases from V and 3 bases from J, leaving 8 bases between. Looked up from germline, CDR1 is SGHTA and CDR2 is FQGNSA. CDR3 length: 13 amino acids. CDR3: CASRRAPNEKLFF. The CDR3 DNA sequence: TGTGCCAGCAGGCGAGCACCTAATGAAAAACTGTTTTTT.